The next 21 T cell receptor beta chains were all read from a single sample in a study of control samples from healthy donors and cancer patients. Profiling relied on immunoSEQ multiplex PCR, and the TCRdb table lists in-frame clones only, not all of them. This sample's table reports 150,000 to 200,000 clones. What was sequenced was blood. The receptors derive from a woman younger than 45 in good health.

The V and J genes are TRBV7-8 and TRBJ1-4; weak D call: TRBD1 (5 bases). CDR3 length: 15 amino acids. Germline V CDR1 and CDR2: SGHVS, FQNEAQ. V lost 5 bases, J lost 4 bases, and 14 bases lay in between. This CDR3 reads CASSPSGGINEKLFF. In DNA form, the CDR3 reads TGTGCCAGCAGCCCATCGGGGGGTATTAATGAAAAACTGTTTTTT.

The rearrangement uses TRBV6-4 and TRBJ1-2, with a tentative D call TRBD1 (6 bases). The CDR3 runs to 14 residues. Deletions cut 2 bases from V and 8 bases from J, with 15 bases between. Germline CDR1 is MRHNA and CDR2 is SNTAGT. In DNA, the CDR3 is TGTGCCAGCAGTGACAATAGCAGGGGCAGGGGCTACACCTTC. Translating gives CASSDNSRGRGYTF.

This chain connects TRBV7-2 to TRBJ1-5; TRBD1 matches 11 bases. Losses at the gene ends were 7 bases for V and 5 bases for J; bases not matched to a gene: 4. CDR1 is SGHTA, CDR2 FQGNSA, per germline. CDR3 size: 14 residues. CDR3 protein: CASNPGQGDQPQHF. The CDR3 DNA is TGTGCCAGCAATCCGGGACAGGGGGATCAGCCCCAGCATTTT.

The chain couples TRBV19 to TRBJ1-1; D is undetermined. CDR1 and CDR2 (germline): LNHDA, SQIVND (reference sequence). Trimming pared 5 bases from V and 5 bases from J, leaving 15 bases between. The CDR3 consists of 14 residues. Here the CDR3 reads CASSLTTVRTEAFF. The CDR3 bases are TGTGCCAGTAGTCTCACGACGGTACGAACTGAAGCTTTCTTT.

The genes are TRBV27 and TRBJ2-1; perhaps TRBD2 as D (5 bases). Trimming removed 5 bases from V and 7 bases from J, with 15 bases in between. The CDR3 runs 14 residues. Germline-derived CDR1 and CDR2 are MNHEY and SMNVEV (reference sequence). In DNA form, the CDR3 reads TGTGCCAGCAGTCTCTCAAGAGGGCGGAATGAGCAGTTCTTC. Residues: CASSLSRGRNEQFF.

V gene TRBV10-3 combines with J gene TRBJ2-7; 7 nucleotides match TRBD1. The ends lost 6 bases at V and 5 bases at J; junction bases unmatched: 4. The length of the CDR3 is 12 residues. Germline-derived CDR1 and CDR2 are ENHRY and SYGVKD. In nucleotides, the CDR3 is TGTGCCATCAGGAAGGGGGCCCACGAGCAGTACTTC. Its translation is CAIRKGAHEQYF.

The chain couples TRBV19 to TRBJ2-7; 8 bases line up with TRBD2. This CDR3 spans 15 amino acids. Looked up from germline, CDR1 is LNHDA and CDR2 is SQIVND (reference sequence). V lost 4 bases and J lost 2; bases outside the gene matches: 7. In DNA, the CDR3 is TGTGCCAGTAGTACGAGCCTAGCGGGTACCTACGAGCAGTACTTC. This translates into CASSTSLAGTYEQYF.

DNA for the CDR3: TGTGCCAGCAGTTTGATACAGGGAATTGGAAACACCATATATTTT. This sequence encodes CASSLIQGIGNTIYF. V gene TRBV6-5 combines with J gene TRBJ1-3; weak D call: TRBD1 (6 bases). The germline gives CDR1 MNHEY, CDR2 SVGAGI. V was shortened by 4 bases and J by 3 bases, with 13 bases between the two germline ends. CDR3 size: 15 residues.

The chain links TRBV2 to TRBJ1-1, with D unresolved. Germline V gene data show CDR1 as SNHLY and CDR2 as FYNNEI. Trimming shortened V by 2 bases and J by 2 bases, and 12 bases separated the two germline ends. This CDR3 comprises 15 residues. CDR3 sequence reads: CASSELGSGNTEAFF. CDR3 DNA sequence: TGTGCCAGCAGTGAACTGGGGAGTGGAAACACTGAAGCTTTCTTT. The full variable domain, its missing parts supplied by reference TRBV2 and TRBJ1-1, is EPEVTQTPSHQVTQMGQEVILRCVPISNHLYFYWYRQILGQKVEFLVSFYNNEISEKSEIFDDQFSVERPDGSNFTLKIRSTKLEDSAMYFCASSELGSGNTEAFFGQGTRLTVV.

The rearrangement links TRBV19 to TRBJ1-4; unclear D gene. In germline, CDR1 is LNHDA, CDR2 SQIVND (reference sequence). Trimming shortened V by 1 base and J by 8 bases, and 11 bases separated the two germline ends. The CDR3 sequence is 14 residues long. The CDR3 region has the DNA TGTGCCAGTAGTATAGCCTTCATTCTCGAAAAACTGTTTTTT. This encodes CASSIAFILEKLFF.

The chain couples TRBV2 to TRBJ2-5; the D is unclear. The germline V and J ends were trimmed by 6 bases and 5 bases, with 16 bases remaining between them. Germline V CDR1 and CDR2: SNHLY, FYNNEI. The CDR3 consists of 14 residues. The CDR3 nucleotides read TGTGCCAGCAGCCCCCCGGTGGGGTACGAGACCCAGTACTTC. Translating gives CASSPPVGYETQYF.

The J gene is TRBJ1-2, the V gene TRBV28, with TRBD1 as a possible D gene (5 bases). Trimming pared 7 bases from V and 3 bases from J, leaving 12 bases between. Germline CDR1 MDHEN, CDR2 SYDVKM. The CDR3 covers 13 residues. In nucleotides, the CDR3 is TGTGCCAGCAAAGAGGGGTTGGACTATGGCTACACCTTC. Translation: CASKEGLDYGYTF.

The CDR3 reads CASDLGGTRWYF. For the CDR3, the DNA is TGTGCCAGCGACCTAGGGGGAACCCGGTGGTATTTT. V gene TRBV2 combines with J gene TRBJ2-3; perhaps TRBD1 as D (6 bases). Trimming left V 8 bases short and J 14 bases short, with 20 bases between. The CDR3 has 12 residues. CDR1 and CDR2 from the germline V gene are SNHLY and FYNNEI.

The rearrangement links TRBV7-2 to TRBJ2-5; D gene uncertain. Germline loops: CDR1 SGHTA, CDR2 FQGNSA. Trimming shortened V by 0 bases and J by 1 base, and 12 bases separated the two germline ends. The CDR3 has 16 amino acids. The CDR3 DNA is TGTGCCAGCAGCTTAGCGCGATGGGTCCGCCAAGAGACCCAGTACTTC. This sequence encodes CASSLARWVRQETQYF.

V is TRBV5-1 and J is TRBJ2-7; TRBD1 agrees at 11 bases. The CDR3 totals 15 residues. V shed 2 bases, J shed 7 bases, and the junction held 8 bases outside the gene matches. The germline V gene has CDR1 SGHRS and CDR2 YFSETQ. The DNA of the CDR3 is TGCGCCAGCAGCTTAGGGGACAGGGGGGTAAGGGAGCAGTACTTC. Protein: CASSLGDRGVREQYF.

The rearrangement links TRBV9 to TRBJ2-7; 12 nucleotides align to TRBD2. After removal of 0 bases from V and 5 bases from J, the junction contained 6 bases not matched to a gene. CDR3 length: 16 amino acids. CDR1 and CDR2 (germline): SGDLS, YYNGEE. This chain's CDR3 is CASSVALLAGGNEQYF. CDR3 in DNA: TGTGCCAGCAGCGTAGCCCTCCTAGCGGGGGGGAACGAGCAGTACTTC.

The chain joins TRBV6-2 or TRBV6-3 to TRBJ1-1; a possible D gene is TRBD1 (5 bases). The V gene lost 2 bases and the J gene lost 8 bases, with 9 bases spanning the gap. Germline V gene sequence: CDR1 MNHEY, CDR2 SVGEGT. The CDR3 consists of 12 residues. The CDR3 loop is CASSYRDREAFF. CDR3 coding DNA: TGTGCCAGCAGTTACCGCGACAGAGAAGCTTTCTTT.

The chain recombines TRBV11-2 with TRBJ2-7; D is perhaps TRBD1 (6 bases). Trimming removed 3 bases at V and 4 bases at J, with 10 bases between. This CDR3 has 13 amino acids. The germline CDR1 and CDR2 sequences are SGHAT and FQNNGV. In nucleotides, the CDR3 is TGTGCCAGCAGCTTGGGACATGGTTACGAGCAGTACTTC. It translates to CASSLGHGYEQYF.

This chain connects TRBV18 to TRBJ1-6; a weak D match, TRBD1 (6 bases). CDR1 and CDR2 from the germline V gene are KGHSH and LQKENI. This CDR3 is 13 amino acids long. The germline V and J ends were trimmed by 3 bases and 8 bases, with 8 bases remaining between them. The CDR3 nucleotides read TGTGCCAGCTCACCGGCAGGGGATTCACCCCTCCACTTT. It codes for CASSPAGDSPLHF.

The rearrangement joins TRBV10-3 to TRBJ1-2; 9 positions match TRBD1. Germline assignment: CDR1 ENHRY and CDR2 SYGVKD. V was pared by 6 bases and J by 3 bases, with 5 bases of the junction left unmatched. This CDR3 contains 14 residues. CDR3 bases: TGTGCCATCAGGAAGACAGGGGGGGACTATGGCTACACCTTC. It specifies CAIRKTGGDYGYTF.

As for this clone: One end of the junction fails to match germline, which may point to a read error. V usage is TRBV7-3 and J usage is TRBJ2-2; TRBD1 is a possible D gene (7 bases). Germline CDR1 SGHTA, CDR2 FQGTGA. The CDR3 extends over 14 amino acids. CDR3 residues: CASSSQGRGGQLFF. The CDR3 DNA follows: TGTGCCAGCAGCTCACAGGGGCGGGGCGGGCAGCTGTTTTTT.